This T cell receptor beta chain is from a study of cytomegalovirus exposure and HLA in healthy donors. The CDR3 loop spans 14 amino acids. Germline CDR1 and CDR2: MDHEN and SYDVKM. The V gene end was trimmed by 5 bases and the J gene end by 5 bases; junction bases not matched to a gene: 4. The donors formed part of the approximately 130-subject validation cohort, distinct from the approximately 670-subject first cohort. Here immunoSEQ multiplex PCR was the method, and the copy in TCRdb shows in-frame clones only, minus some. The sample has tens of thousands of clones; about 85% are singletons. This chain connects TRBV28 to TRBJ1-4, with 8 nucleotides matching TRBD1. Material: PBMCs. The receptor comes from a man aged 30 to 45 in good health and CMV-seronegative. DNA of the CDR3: TGTGCCAGCAGTCCAGGGGGCGAGAATGAAAAACTGTTTTTT. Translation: CASSPGGENEKLFF.